Presented here are 20 T cell receptor beta chains from one specimen sequenced in a study of cytomegalovirus exposure and HLA in healthy donors. The PCR was carried out with 60 Vbeta primers and 13 Jbeta primers. Measured with immunoSEQ multiplex PCR; TCRdb has only the in-frame clones, and not every one. The data show 95,000 to 100,000 clones, approximately 76% seen once. Sequences were obtained from PBMCs. The receptors shown here come from a woman aged 60-75 years in good health and CMV-seropositive.

The chain employs TRBV5-1 and TRBJ1-2; TRBD1 matches at 7 bases. CDR3 length equals 15 residues. CDR1 is SGHRS and CDR2 is YFSETQ in the germline V gene. V shed 1 base, J shed 3 bases, and the junction held 6 bases outside the gene matches. CDR3 in amino acids: CASSLPPTGHYGYTF. CDR3 sequence (DNA): TGCGCCAGCAGCTTGCCCCCGACAGGGCACTATGGCTACACCTTC.

J is TRBJ2-3 and V is TRBV15; D remains unclear. The CDR3 has 15 amino acids. Germline V gives CDR1 LNHNV, CDR2 YYDKDF (reference sequence). V lost 8 bases, J lost 1 base, and 16 bases lay in between. CDR3 amino acids: CATELLPSGTDTQYF. CDR3 DNA sequence: TGTGCCACCGAGCTTCTGCCTTCGGGCACAGATACGCAGTATTTT.

V and J are TRBV9 and TRBJ2-5; D might be TRBD2 (5 bases). V was trimmed by 1 base and J by 5 bases, leaving 18 bases between them. Per germline, CDR1 SGDLS and CDR2 YYNGEE. The CDR3 has 16 residues. The CDR3 reads CASSVSGKALPETQYF. The CDR3 coding sequence is TGTGCCAGCAGCGTATCCGGGAAGGCTCTTCCGGAGACCCAGTACTTC.

The CDR3 coding sequence is TGTGCCAGCAGCTTAGCGTTCTATACTAGCACAGATACGCAGTATTTT. Encoded protein: CASSLAFYTSTDTQYF. This rearrangement joins TRBV11-2 to TRBJ2-3; D gene ambiguous. The CDR3 runs to 16 residues. V gave up 1 base and J gave up 0 bases, with 11 bases separating them. Looked up from germline, CDR1 is SGHAT and CDR2 is FQNNGV.

The V and J genes are TRBV30 and TRBJ1-5; D ambiguous. Germline V CDR1 and CDR2: GTSNPN, SVGIG (reference sequence). The CDR3 spans 13 residues. V lost 0 bases and J lost 6, with 9 bases in between. The CDR3 loop is CAWSVTRGQPQHF. The DNA of the CDR3 is TGTGCCTGGAGTGTAACCCGAGGTCAGCCCCAGCATTTT.

This CDR3 reads CASSEQGAFQPQHF. The CDR3, as DNA: TGTGCCAGCAGTGAACAGGGGGCCTTTCAGCCCCAGCATTTT. The chain couples TRBV6-1 to TRBJ1-5, with TRBD1 matching over 8 bases. Germline V lookup: CDR1 MNHNS, CDR2 SASEGT. This CDR3 region has 14 residues. After removal of 2 bases from V and 6 bases from J, the junction contained 3 bases not matched to a gene.

The V and J genes are TRBV10-1 and TRBJ2-5; 8 bases map to TRBD2. The germline gives CDR1 WNHNN, CDR2 SYGVQD (reference sequence). The CDR3 consists of 17 residues. J gave up 3 bases and V 0 bases, and 9 bases lay outside the gene matches. The CDR3 loop is CASSESVVAGNKETQYF. For the CDR3, the DNA is TGCGCCAGCAGTGAGTCTGTGGTAGCGGGGAATAAAGAGACCCAGTACTTC.

The chain employs TRBV7-3 and TRBJ2-5; unclear D gene. Germline values: CDR1 SGHTA, CDR2 FQGTGA. This CDR3 spans 13 amino acids. V was shortened by 1 base and J by 4 bases, with 7 bases between the two germline ends. This chain's CDR3 is CASSLSHRETQYF. Here the CDR3 DNA reads TGTGCCAGCAGCTTAAGTCATAGAGAGACCCAGTACTTC. The variable domain in full, completed from reference TRBV7-3 and TRBJ2-5, reads GAGVSQTPSNKVTEKGKYVELRCDPISGHTALYWYRQSLGQGPEFLIYFQGTGAADDSGLPNDRFFAVRPEGSVSTLKIQRTERGDSAVYLCASSLSHRETQYFGPGTRLLVL.

The chain has TRBV27 and TRBJ2-4; 10 bases map to TRBD2. Per germline, CDR1 MNHEY and CDR2 SMNVEV (reference sequence). Trimming at V came to 5 bases and at J to 1 base, leaving 8 bases not matched to a gene. The CDR3 has 17 residues. The CDR3 region is CASSLSGTSEAKNIQYF. In DNA form, the CDR3 reads TGTGCCAGCAGTCTCTCCGGGACTAGCGAGGCCAAAAACATTCAGTACTTC.

This chain connects TRBV27 to TRBJ2-4; D gene ambiguous. Germline V lookup: CDR1 MNHEY, CDR2 SMNVEV (reference sequence). V lost 2 bases and J 7 bases, leaving 21 bases between the germline ends. The CDR3 spans 17 residues. Here the CDR3 reads CASSLEARPSNWNIQYF. For the CDR3, the DNA is TGTGCCAGCAGTTTAGAGGCCCGTCCCTCAAATTGGAACATTCAGTACTTC.

J is TRBJ2-7 and V is TRBV6-5; D may be TRBD2 (6 bases). The CDR3 spans 14 residues. Trimming pared 5 bases from V and 5 bases from J, leaving 16 bases between. The germline V gene has CDR1 MNHEY and CDR2 SVGAGI. This CDR3 reads CASSGGLARDEQYF. The DNA of the CDR3 is TGTGCCAGCAGTGGCGGCCTAGCGCGGGACGAGCAGTACTTC.

The chain employs TRBV10-3 and TRBJ2-7; TRBD2 matches 9 bases. This CDR3 contains 15 residues. Trimming cost V 3 bases and J 3 bases; bases outside gene matches: 6. Germline CDR1 reads ENHRY; CDR2 reads SYGVKD. The CDR3 sequence: CAISDLASGNYEQYF. The DNA of the CDR3 is TGTGCCATCAGTGACTTAGCTAGCGGGAACTACGAGCAGTACTTC.

The chain uses TRBV18 and TRBJ1-5; unclear D gene. This CDR3 is 14 amino acids long. Germline V gene sequence: CDR1 KGHSH, CDR2 LQKENI. V was cut by 4 bases and J by 0 bases, with 7 bases left in between. CDR3 protein: CASSLDYSNQPQHF. CDR3 nucleotide sequence: TGTGCCAGCTCACTTGACTATAGCAATCAGCCCCAGCATTTT.

The chain combines TRBV28 with TRBJ2-1; 10 nucleotides align to TRBD2. Germline CDR1 is MDHEN and CDR2 is SYDVKM. The V gene end was trimmed by 2 bases and the J gene end by 7 bases; junction bases not matched to a gene: 5. This CDR3 is 15 amino acids long. The CDR3 protein is CASSLDLAGVNEQFF. The CDR3 region has the DNA TGTGCCAGCAGTTTAGACCTAGCGGGAGTGAATGAGCAGTTCTTC.

The chain carries TRBV7-2 and TRBJ2-1; 13 positions match TRBD2. This CDR3 has 15 amino acids. J gave up 5 bases and V 4 bases, and 2 bases lay outside the gene matches. Germline CDR1 reads SGHTA; CDR2 reads FQGNSA. The CDR3 bases are TGTGCCAGCAGCTGGGGACTAGCGGGGAACAATGAGCAGTTCTTC. Amino acid sequence: CASSWGLAGNNEQFF.

J is TRBJ1-5 and V is TRBV29-1; D not certain. The CDR3 extends over 15 amino acids. V lost 4 bases, J lost 1 base, and 14 bases lay in between. Per germline, CDR1 SQVTM and CDR2 ANQGSEA. The CDR3: CSVASSHGSNQPQHF. DNA of the CDR3: TGCAGCGTTGCATCGAGCCACGGGAGCAATCAGCCCCAGCATTTT.

This chain uses TRBV28 with TRBJ2-7; 11 bases match TRBD2. V lost 7 bases and J lost 0; bases outside the gene matches: 8. There are 16 residues in the CDR3. The germline V gene has CDR1 MDHEN and CDR2 SYDVKM. CDR3 region: CASNLAGGPSSYEQYF. The CDR3, as DNA: TGTGCCAGCAATCTAGCGGGAGGCCCGAGCTCCTACGAGCAGTACTTC.

The gene calls are TRBV10-3 and TRBJ2-1, with TRBD2 identical over 8 bases. The CDR3 loop spans 16 amino acids. Trimming cost V 2 bases and J 6 bases; bases outside gene matches: 9. Germline lookup yields CDR1 ENHRY and CDR2 SYGVKD. The chain's CDR3 is CAISEASGRGRNEQFF. The CDR3 DNA is TGTGCCATCAGTGAGGCGAGCGGGAGAGGTCGCAATGAGCAGTTCTTC.

A note on this clone: In the same sample, other DNA sequences code for this CDR3. The chain employs TRBV6-4 and TRBJ2-3, with a weak D call TRBD1 (5 bases). The germline gives CDR1 MRHNA, CDR2 SNTAGT. Trimming stripped 8 bases from V and 2 bases from J, with 11 bases between. CDR3 size: 13 residues. The CDR3 protein is CASGAGHTDTQYF. Here the CDR3 DNA reads TGTGCCAGCGGGGCAGGCCACACAGATACGCAGTATTTT.

The chain uses TRBV21-1 and TRBJ1-1; the table assigns TRBD1, which was not confirmed against the DNA. TRBV21-1 is deemed a pseudogene. CDR3 length equals 15 residues. The CDR3 region has the DNA TGTGCCAGCAGCAAAGAACGGGACAGAAACACTGAAGCTTTCTTT. It specifies CASSKERDRNTEAFF.